This T cell receptor (beta chain) came from a study of CD8+CD57+ T cells in acquired aplastic anemia. As for the study in general: The sorted CD4+ and CD8+ cells yielded an average roughly 3 ug of DNA. Healthy donors yielded about 10.8 million CD4+ cell reads on average.

V was pared by 4 bases and J by 8 bases, with 7 bases between. The CDR3 length is 11 residues. Germline loops: CDR1 SGDLS, CDR2 YYNGEE. Template material for TCR beta VDJ and CDR3 profiling consisted of genomic DNA. A single record per CDR3 protein comes from TCRdb applying MiXCR to the reads. The sample shows over 150,000 distinct CDR3 sequences, roughly 56% of them seen only once. The source material was sorted CD4+, CD8+, or CD8+CD57+ T cells (not recorded which) from PBMCs. The source is a human donor in good health, serving as a control. The chain has TRBV9 and TRBJ2-1; unclear D gene. CDR3 DNA sequence: TGTGCCAGCAGCCCATTGGATGAGCAGTTCTTC. Translated, it gives CASSPLDEQFF.